The 29 T cell receptor beta chains given below trace back to one sample, sequenced in a study of tumor-infiltrating lymphocytes in oesophageal squamous cell carcinoma. In TCRdb, the PCR reads were re-called with MiXCR into one record per CDR3 protein. The sample has 10,000 or so distinct CDR3 sequences; roughly 53% are singletons. Sequencing used esophageal tumor tissue. Every receptor here comes from a female donor with esophageal squamous cell carcinoma.

A few counts support this clonotype. The chain carries TRBV7-2 and TRBJ1-4, with D unclear. CDR3 length: 14 amino acids. The germline gives CDR1 SGHTA, CDR2 FQGNSA. Between the trimmed V and J ends, which lost 5 bases and 8 bases, there was a span of 15 bases. The CDR3 nucleotides read TGTGCCAGCAGCGCCGGGGATATAGGGGAAAAACTGTTTTTT. Its protein is CASSAGDIGEKLFF.

The chain is built from TRBV7-2 and TRBJ2-5, with TRBD2 identical over 13 bases. The J call is in doubt because the DNA end fits TRBJ2-1 better. Germline V gene lookup returns CDR1 SGHTA and CDR2 FQGNSA. The CDR3 is made up of 16 amino acids. CDR3 nucleotides: TGTGCCAGCAGGGCTACTAGCGGGGGGGCTTACAATGAGCAGTTCTTC. Protein sequence: CASRATSGGAYNEQFF.

The rearrangement uses TRBV28 and TRBJ2-7; 8 positions match TRBD2. V gave up 5 bases and J gave up 0 bases; unmatched junction bases: 3. Germline-derived CDR1 and CDR2 are MDHEN and SYDVKM. The CDR3 loop spans 14 amino acids. CDR3 sequence: CASSATSGSYEQYF. Written as DNA, the CDR3 is TGTGCCAGCAGTGCTACTAGCGGCTCCTACGAGCAGTACTTC. The full variable domain, in which reference TRBV28 and TRBJ2-7 provide the parts outside the CDR3, is DVKVTQSSRYLVKRTGEKVFLECVQDMDHENMFWYRQDPGLGLRLIYFSYDVKMKEKGDIPEGYSVSREKKERFSLILESASTNQTSMYLCASSATSGSYEQYFGPGTRLTVT.

The V and J genes are TRBV7-3 and TRBJ1-1; tentative D call: TRBD1 (5 bases). From germline, CDR1 is SGHTA and CDR2 FQGTGA. The germline V and J ends were trimmed by 4 bases and 1 base, with 7 bases remaining between them. The CDR3 has 13 residues. The CDR3 loop is CASSWGPNTEAFF. The CDR3 nucleotides read TGTGCCAGCAGCTGGGGACCGAACACTGAAGCTTTCTTT.

A remark on this clonotype: At one end, the junction sequence differs from germline, possibly due to a read error. The chain combines TRBV24-1 with TRBJ2-2; the match to TRBD1 covers 9 bases. The V gene's germline CDR1 is KGHDR and CDR2 SFDVKD. The CDR3 loop spans 11 amino acids. CDR3 region: CATSDPRDRVF. CDR3 DNA sequence: TGTGCCACCAGTGACCCGCGGGACAGGGTTTTT.

CDR3 sequence: CAMGQGAYEQYF. Written as DNA, the CDR3 is TGTGCCATGGGACAGGGGGCTTACGAGCAGTACTTC. The V call is TRBV6-6, the J call TRBJ2-5; 12 bases are shared with TRBD1. The J call may be faulty, since TRBJ2-7 better matches the DNA end. The CDR3 loop spans 12 amino acids. The V gene's germline CDR1 is MNHNY and CDR2 SVGAGI (reference sequence).

A single count supports this clonotype. V is TRBV7-2 and J is TRBJ2-7, with 9 nucleotides matching TRBD2. The DNA end is a closer match to TRBJ2-1, so the J assignment may be wrong. The CDR3 has 15 residues. CDR1 and CDR2 (germline): SGHTA, FQGNSA. CDR3 coding DNA: TGTGCCAGCAGCTTAGTAGCGGGAGATTATAATGAGCAGTTCTTC. Translation: CASSLVAGDYNEQFF.

This clonotype turned up a few times. The J gene is TRBJ2-2, the V gene TRBV12-3 or TRBV12-4; tentatively, D is TRBD1 (5 bases). V was cut by 6 bases and J by 7 bases, with 15 bases left in between. The CDR3 totals 14 residues. This chain's CDR3 is CASSRADLDGELFF. DNA for the CDR3: TGTGCCAGCAGCAGGGCAGACTTAGACGGGGAGCTGTTTTTT.

On this clonotype: This CDR3 is missing its conserved last phenylalanine or tryptophan, likely due to a read error. The DNA is omitted, as the CDR3 cannot be located on it reliably, and the CDR3 follows TCRdb's listing. This chain joins TRBV10-3 and TRBJ2-6; TRBD2 is taken as the D call from the table, unchecked against the DNA. The germline CDR1 and CDR2 sequences are ENHRY and SYGVKD. The CDR3 is 19 residues long, counting both termini. CDR3 amino acids: CAISELGLAGGNDEQYFGA.

This chain uses TRBV5-6 with TRBJ2-1; tentative D call: TRBD2 (6 bases). Germline CDR1 reads SGHDT; CDR2 reads YYEEEE. V gave up 2 bases and J gave up 14 bases, with 17 bases separating them. This CDR3 comprises 13 residues. The CDR3 sequence is CASSFSEGKGKFF. The CDR3 nucleotides read TGTGCCAGCAGCTTTTCGGAGGGGAAGGGGAAGTTCTTC.

V usage is TRBV7-4 and J usage is TRBJ2-4, with D perhaps TRBD1 (5 bases). The end of the DNA is better explained by TRBJ2-1, so the J call may be wrong. Germline V gene lookup returns CDR1 SGHVT and CDR2 SQSDAQ. This CDR3 has 13 amino acids. The CDR3 DNA is TGTGCCAGCAGCAGACCCCCAGGGCGGTGGCAGTTCTTC. Translated: CASSRPPGRWQFF.

The gene calls are TRBV7-2 and TRBJ2-5, with D uncertain. This CDR3 comprises 13 residues. Germline CDR1 and CDR2: SGHTA and FQGNSA. The V end lost 1 base, the J end lost 4 bases, and 7 bases lay between the germline ends. The chain's CDR3 is CASSLGVGETQYF. The DNA of the CDR3 is TGTGCCAGCAGCTTAGGGGTCGGAGAGACCCAGTACTTC.

The rearrangement uses TRBV7-2 and TRBJ2-5; 8 bases fit TRBD2. The V gene end was trimmed by 3 bases and the J gene end by 2 bases; junction bases not matched to a gene: 5. Germline CDR1 is SGHTA and CDR2 is FQGNSA. The CDR3 length is 15 residues. CDR3 sequence reads: CASSFISGTQETQYF. DNA for the CDR3: TGTGCCAGCAGCTTTATTAGCGGGACTCAAGAGACCCAGTACTTC.

This clonotype is labeled as medium-sized. The chain joins TRBV6-1 to TRBJ2-5; D may be TRBD1 (6 bases). Germline CDR1 reads MNHNS; CDR2 reads SASEGT. The length of the CDR3 is 13 residues. V was trimmed by 7 bases and J by 2 bases, leaving 11 bases between them. The CDR3 sequence is CASKYRGQETQYF. DNA for the CDR3: TGTGCCAGCAAATATAGGGGGCAAGAGACCCAGTACTTC.

This clonotype turned up a few times. The genes are TRBV12-3 or TRBV12-4 and TRBJ1-1, with D possibly TRBD1 on 5 matching bases. The CDR3 is 14 residues long. Trimming stripped 3 bases from V and 1 base from J, with 9 bases between. In DNA form, the CDR3 reads TGTGCCAGCAGTTTGGGACCCACGAACACTGAAGCTTTCTTT. It specifies CASSLGPTNTEAFF.

The chain joins TRBV7-2 to TRBJ2-3, with TRBD1 matching 7 bases. After removal of 4 bases from V and 14 bases from J, the junction contained 21 bases not matched to a gene. CDR1 SGHTA and CDR2 FQGNSA come from the germline V gene. CDR3 size: 16 residues. In DNA form, the CDR3 reads TGTGCCAGCAGCTCACAGGGGTCCACCAACACCGGGGAGCTGTATTTT. It specifies CASSSQGSTNTGELYF.

The rearrangement joins TRBV28 to TRBJ1-5; no clear D. The DNA matches TRBJ2-3 better at its end, which makes the J call doubtful. The CDR3 covers 15 residues. Germline-derived CDR1 and CDR2 are MDHEN and SYDVKM. CDR3 residues: CASSQHSGGNQPQYF. In DNA, the CDR3 is TGTGCCAGCAGTCAGCACTCGGGTGGCAATCAGCCCCAGTATTTT.

The V and J genes are TRBV6-6 and TRBJ2-7; 15 positions match TRBD2. The last part of the DNA fits TRBJ2-1 better; the J call may be wrong. The CDR3 contains 18 residues. CDR1 and CDR2 (germline): MNHNY, SVGAGI (reference sequence). CDR3 residues: CASTDGLAGGPGVYEQFF. The CDR3 DNA reads as TGTGCCAGCACCGATGGACTAGCGGGAGGGCCAGGGGTCTACGAGCAGTTCTTC.

The chain joins TRBV7-2 to TRBJ2-7; possibly TRBD1 for D (7 bases). The DNA end lines up better with TRBJ2-4; the J call may be wrong. The CDR3 is made up of 13 amino acids. Germline V gene lookup returns CDR1 SGHTA and CDR2 FQGNSA. CDR3 loop: CASGPLQGGIQYF. DNA for the CDR3: TGTGCCAGCGGTCCGTTGCAGGGGGGCATTCAGTACTTC.

The V call is TRBV7-6, the J call TRBJ2-5; no clear D. Trimming shortened V by 2 bases and J by 2 bases, and 9 bases separated the two germline ends. CDR1 is SGHVS, CDR2 FNYEAQ, per germline. There are 14 residues in the CDR3. The CDR3 loop reads CASSLSLGQETQYF. CDR3 DNA sequence: TGTGCCAGCAGCTTAAGTTTGGGGCAAGAGACCCAGTACTTC.

This clonotype showed up many times. A much larger clone lies one base from this, so it may be a read error. The V gene is TRBV7-9, the J gene TRBJ2-1; the D call may be TRBD1 or TRBD2 (6 bases each). The J call may be wrong; the DNA end is better matched by TRBJ2-7. CDR1 is SEHNR, CDR2 FQNEAQ, per germline (reference sequence). The CDR3 runs 15 residues. CDR3 region: CASGKGGSSYNEQYF. CDR3 sequence (DNA): TGTGCCAGCGGTAAAGGGGGGAGCTCCTACAATGAGCAGTACTTC.

There are many counts of this clonotype. The chain recombines TRBV7-9 with TRBJ1-3, with D perhaps matching TRBD1 (6 bases). The ends were cut back, 3 bases at V and 4 bases at J, with 10 bases in the middle. Germline V gene lookup returns CDR1 SEHNR and CDR2 FQNEAQ (reference sequence). The CDR3 extends over 14 amino acids. The CDR3 loop is CASSLSQGGNTIYF. The CDR3 nucleotides are TGTGCCAGCAGCTTGTCACAGGGAGGAAACACCATATATTTT.

The gene calls are TRBV6-1 and TRBJ1-2; D is unclear. This CDR3 contains 13 residues. V lost 7 bases to trimming and J lost 4 bases, with 13 bases between them. Germline lookup yields CDR1 MNHNS and CDR2 SASEGT. CDR3 protein: CASTSAAGYGYTF. The CDR3 DNA reads TGTGCCAGCACCTCCGCCGCGGGCTATGGCTACACCTTC.

This clonotype was counted only a few times. The chain has TRBV19 and TRBJ2-5, with 9 nucleotides matching TRBD1. The CDR3 is 16 residues long. The V gene end was trimmed by 6 bases and the J gene end by 11 bases; junction bases not matched to a gene: 19. CDR1 LNHDA and CDR2 SQIVND come from the germline V gene (reference sequence). The CDR3, as DNA: TGTGCCAGTAGGCCCCGACAGGGGGTGGCCTACAATGAGCAGTACTTC. Translated, it gives CASRPRQGVAYNEQYF.

The genes are TRBV7-4 and TRBJ2-1; D gene ambiguous. CDR3 length: 16 residues. V shed 0 bases and J shed 3 bases, with 12 bases lying between them. Germline CDR1 reads SGHVT; CDR2 reads SQSDAQ. The CDR3: CASSLALGGFYNEQFF. CDR3 DNA: TGTGCCAGCAGCTTAGCGCTGGGTGGATTCTACAATGAGCAGTTCTTC.

V and J are TRBV7-3 and TRBJ2-2; 7 bases fit TRBD1. CDR3 length: 16 amino acids. The germline V gene encodes CDR1 SGHTA and CDR2 FQGTGA. The V and J ends lost 5 bases and 0 bases, in that order; junction bases with no gene match: 6. This CDR3 is CASSTRQGANTGELFF. CDR3 in DNA: TGTGCCAGCAGCACCCGACAGGGTGCGAACACCGGGGAGCTGTTTTTT.

Notes on this clonotype: At one end the junction does not follow the germline gene, possibly because of a read error. The V and J genes are TRBV7-9 and TRBJ2-3, with TRBD2 matching 7 bases. CDR3 length equals 12 residues. Germline lookup yields CDR1 SEHNR and CDR2 FQNEAQ (reference sequence). The CDR3 bases are TGTGCCAGCAGCCGAAGGGCGGTAGCGGGCCCCTTC. It yields the protein CASSRRAVAGPF.

The V gene is TRBV10-1, the J gene TRBJ2-5; D may correspond to TRBD1 or TRBD2 (5 bases each). CDR1 and CDR2 (germline): WNHNN, SYGVQD (reference sequence). CDR3 length: 15 residues. V lost 6 bases and J 11 bases, leaving 25 bases between the germline ends. Here the CDR3 reads CASRRDLSSYNEQYF. The CDR3 region has the DNA TGCGCCAGCAGAAGGGACCTAAGCTCCTACAATGAGCAGTACTTC.

The chain has TRBV7-2 and TRBJ2-3; weak D call: TRBD2 (6 bases). Trimming left V 3 bases short and J 0 bases short, with 13 bases between. Germline values: CDR1 SGHTA, CDR2 FQGNSA. The length of the CDR3 is 16 residues. CDR3 residues: CASSFGTSFSTDTQYF. CDR3 DNA sequence: TGTGCCAGCAGCTTCGGAACTAGCTTCAGCACAGATACGCAGTATTTT. The complete variable domain, with remaining parts taken from reference TRBV7-2 and TRBJ2-3, reads GAGVSQSPSNKVTEKGKDVELRCDPISGHTALYWYRQSLGQGLEFLIYFQGNSAPDKSGLPSDRFSAERTGGSVSTLTIQRTQQEDSAVYLCASSFGTSFSTDTQYFGPGTRLTVL.